The subject of this entry is one T cell receptor (beta chain). Bulk tumor genomic DNA constituted the template, at 550 to 750 ng per sample. Multiple biopsies spaced far apart were taken from each primary tumor during surgery. Patients went through curative surgery, and their non-small cell lung cancer was untreated and newly diagnosed. The CDR3 totals 13 residues. Germline values: CDR1 SGHTA, CDR2 FQGTGA. TCR beta CDR3 amplification used multiplex PCR with 32 V and 13 J primers. TCRdb used MiXCR to reprocess the multiplex PCR reads, holding one entry per CDR3 protein. The sample consists of 15,000 or so distinct CDR3 sequences, 28% of them appearing once. This record belongs to a study of immune heterogeneity within non-small cell lung tumors.

The rearrangement uses TRBV7-3 and TRBJ2-5; weak D call: TRBD2 (5 bases). What was sequenced was lung tumor tissue. This sequence was found in a man in his forties or fifties with non-small cell lung cancer. The CDR3 DNA reads as TGTTCTAGCAGTCCGGGCCCTCGGGAGACCCAGTACTTC. Its translation: CSSSPGPRETQYF. Using reference TRBV7-3 and TRBJ2-5 for the parts outside the CDR3, the full variable domain is GAGVSQTPSNKVTEKGKYVELRCDPISGHTALYWYRQSLGQGPEFLIYFQGTGAADDSGLPNDRFFAVRPEGSVSTLKIQRTERGDSAVYLCSSSPGPRETQYFGPGTRLLVL.